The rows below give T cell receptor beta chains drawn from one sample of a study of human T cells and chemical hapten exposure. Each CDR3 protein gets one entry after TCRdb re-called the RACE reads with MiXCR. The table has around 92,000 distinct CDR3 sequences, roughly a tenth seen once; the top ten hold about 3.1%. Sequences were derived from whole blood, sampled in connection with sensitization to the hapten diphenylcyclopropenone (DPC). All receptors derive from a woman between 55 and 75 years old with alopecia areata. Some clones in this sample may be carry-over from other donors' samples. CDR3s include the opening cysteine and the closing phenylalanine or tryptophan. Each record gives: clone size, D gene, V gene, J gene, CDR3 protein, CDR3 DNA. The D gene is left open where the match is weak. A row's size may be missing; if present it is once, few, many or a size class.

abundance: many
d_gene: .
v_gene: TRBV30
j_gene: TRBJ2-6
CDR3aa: CAQGRNSGANVLTF
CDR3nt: TGTGCCCAGGGCCGGAACTCTGGGGCCAACGTCCTGACTTTC

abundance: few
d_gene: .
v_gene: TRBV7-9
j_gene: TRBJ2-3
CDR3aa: CASSPPFRHPGADTQYF
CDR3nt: TGTGCCAGCAGCCCCCCCTTCAGGCACCCAGGGGCAGATACGCAGTATTTT

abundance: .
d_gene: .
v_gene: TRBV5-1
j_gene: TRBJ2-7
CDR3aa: CASSAGIVSRGYEQYF
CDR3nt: TGCGCCAGCAGCGCGGGAATTGTCAGCAGGGGTTACGAGCAGTACTTC

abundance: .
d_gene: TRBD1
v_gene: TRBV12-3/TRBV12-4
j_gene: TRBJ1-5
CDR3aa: CASSAGQNSNQPQHF
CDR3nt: TGTGCCAGCAGTGCGGGACAGAATAGCAATCAGCCCCAGCATTTT

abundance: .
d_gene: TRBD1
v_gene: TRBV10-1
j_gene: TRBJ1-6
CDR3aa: CASRTGGLF
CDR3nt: TGCGCCAGCAGGACAGGGGGGCTTTTT

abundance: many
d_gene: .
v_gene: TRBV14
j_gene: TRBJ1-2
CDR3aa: CASSRLSTAGYGYTF
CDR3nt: TGTGCCAGCAGCCGTCTAAGTACAGCCGGATATGGCTACACCTTC

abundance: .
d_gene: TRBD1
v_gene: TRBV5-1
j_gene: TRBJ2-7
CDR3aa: CASRRQGEQYF
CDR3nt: TGCGCCAGCAGGAGACAGGGGGAGCAGTACTTC

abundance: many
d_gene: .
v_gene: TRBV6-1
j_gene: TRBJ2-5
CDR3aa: CASSDWQGIETQYF
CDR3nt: TGTGCCAGCAGTGATTGGCAGGGGATAGAGACCCAGTACTTC

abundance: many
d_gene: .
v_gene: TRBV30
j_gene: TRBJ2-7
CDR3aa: CAWSYRVLYEQYF
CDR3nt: TGTGCCTGGTCTTACAGGGTACTCTACGAGCAGTACTTC

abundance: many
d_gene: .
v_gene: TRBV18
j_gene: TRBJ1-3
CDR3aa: CASSPSVSGNTIYF
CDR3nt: TGTGCCAGCTCACCGTCAGTCTCTGGAAACACCATATATTTT

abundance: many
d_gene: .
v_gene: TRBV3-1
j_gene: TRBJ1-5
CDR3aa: CASSQEKGGPPQPQHF
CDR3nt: TGTGCCAGCAGCCAAGAAAAAGGAGGACCCCCCCAGCCCCAGCATTTT

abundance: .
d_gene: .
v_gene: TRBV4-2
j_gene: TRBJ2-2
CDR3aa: CASSQDPLPGELFF
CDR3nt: TGTGCCAGCAGCCAAGATCCTTTACCCGGGGAGCTGTTTTTT

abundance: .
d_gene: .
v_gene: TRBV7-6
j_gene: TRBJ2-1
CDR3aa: CASTTAGDSSYNEQFF
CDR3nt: TGTGCCAGCACCACAGCGGGGGACAGCTCCTACAATGAGCAGTTCTTC

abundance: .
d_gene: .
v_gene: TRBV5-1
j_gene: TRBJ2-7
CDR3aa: CASSFGQRGEQYF
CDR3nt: TGCGCCAGCAGCTTCGGACAGCGGGGCGAGCAGTACTTC

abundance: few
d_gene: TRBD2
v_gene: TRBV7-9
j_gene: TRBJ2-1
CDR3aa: CASSFTSGNEQFF
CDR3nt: TGTGCCAGCAGCTTTACTAGCGGGAATGAGCAGTTCTTC

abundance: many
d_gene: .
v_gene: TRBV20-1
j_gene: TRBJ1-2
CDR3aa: CSAREASSGGNYGYTF
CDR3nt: TGCAGTGCTAGGGAGGCCAGCAGTGGAGGAAACTATGGCTACACCTTC

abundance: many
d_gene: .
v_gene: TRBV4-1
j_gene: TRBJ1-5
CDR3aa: CASSPSSGQPQHF
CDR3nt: TGCGCCAGCAGCCCCAGTAGCGGTCAGCCCCAGCATTTT

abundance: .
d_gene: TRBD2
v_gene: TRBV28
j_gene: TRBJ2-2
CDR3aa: CASSQLAGHNTGELFF
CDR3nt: TGTGCCAGCAGCCAACTAGCGGGTCATAACACCGGGGAGCTGTTTTTT

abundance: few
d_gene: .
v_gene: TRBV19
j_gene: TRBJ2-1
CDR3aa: CASTAPGPQKPYEQFF
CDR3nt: TGTGCCAGTACTGCTCCGGGACCCCAGAAACCATATGAGCAGTTCTTC

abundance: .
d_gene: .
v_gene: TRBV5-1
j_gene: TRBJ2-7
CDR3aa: CASSLTRAPYEQYF
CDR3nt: TGCGCCAGCAGCTTGACCAGGGCGCCCTACGAGCAGTACTTC

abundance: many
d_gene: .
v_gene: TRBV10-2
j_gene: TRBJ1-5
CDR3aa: CASSEKRGHYSNQPQHF
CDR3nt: TGCGCCAGCAGTGAGAAACGGGGACACTATAGCAATCAGCCCCAGCATTTT

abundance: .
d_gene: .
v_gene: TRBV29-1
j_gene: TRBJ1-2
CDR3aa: CSVAGDANYGYTF
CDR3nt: TGCAGCGTCGCCGGGGACGCTAACTATGGCTACACCTTC

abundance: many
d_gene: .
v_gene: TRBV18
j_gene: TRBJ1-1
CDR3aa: CASSPPGREVAEAFF
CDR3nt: TGTGCCAGCTCACCACCGGGCAGGGAAGTGGCTGAAGCTTTCTTT

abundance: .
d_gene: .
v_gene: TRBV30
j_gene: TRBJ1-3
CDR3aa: CAWKKAGNTIYF
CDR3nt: TGTGCCTGGAAAAAGGCTGGAAACACCATATATTTT

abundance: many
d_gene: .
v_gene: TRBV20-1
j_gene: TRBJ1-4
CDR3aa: CSARDFRGNEKLFF
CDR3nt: TGCAGTGCTAGAGATTTCAGGGGTAATGAAAAACTGTTTTTT

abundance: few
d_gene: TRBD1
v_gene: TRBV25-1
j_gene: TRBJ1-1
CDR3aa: CASSGIGGGLDEAFF
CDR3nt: TGTGCCAGCAGTGGAATAGGGGGCGGGCTCGATGAAGCTTTCTTT

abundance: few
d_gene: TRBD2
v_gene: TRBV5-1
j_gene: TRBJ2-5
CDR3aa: CASSKTSGGQETQYF
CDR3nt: TGCGCCAGCAGCAAGACTAGCGGGGGCCAAGAGACCCAGTACTTC

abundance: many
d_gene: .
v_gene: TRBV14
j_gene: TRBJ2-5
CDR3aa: CASSPQTGETQYF
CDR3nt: TGTGCCAGCAGCCCGCAGACAGGAGAGACCCAGTACTTC

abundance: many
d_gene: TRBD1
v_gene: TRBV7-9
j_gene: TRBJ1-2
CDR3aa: CASNRGIVYGYTF
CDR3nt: TGTGCCAGTAACAGGGGGATTGTGTATGGCTACACCTTC

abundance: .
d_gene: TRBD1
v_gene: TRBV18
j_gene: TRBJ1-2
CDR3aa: CASSPRDRGYGYTF
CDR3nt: TGTGCCAGCTCACCACGAGACAGGGGATATGGCTACACCTTC

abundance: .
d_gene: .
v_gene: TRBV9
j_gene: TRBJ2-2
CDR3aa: CASSVAPGARAGELFF
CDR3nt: TGTGCCAGCAGCGTAGCTCCAGGGGCTAGGGCCGGGGAGCTGTTTTTT

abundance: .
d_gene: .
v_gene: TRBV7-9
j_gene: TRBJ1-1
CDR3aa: CASTFSLNTEAFF
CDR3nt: TGTGCCAGCACGTTCAGTCTGAACACTGAAGCTTTCTTT

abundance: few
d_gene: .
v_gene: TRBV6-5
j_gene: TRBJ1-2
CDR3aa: CASRVRSDPANYGYTF
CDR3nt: TGTGCCAGCAGGGTCAGGTCCGATCCAGCTAACTATGGCTACACCTTC

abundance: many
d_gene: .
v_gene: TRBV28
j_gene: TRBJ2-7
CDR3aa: CASTSVPSGSYEQYF
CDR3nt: TGTGCCAGCACCTCAGTACCCAGCGGTTCCTACGAGCAGTACTTC

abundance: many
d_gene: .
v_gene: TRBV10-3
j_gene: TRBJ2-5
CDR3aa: CAISESTQMYQETQYF
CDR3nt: TGTGCCATCAGTGAATCGACTCAAATGTACCAAGAGACCCAGTACTTC

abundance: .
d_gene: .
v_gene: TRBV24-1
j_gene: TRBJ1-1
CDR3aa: CATKAGPNTEAFF
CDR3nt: TGTGCCACGAAGGCAGGACCGAACACTGAAGCTTTCTTT

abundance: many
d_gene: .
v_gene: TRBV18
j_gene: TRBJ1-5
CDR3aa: CASSPIDTPNQHF
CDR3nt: TGTGCCAGCTCACCCATCGACACACCAAACCAGCATTTT

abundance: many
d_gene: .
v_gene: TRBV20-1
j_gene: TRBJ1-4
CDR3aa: CSARMGQLNEKLFF
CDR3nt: TGCAGTGCTAGAATGGGACAACTAAATGAAAAACTGTTTTTT

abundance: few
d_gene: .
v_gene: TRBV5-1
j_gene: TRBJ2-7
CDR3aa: CASSRRESDSSNSYEQYF
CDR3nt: TGCGCCAGCAGCCGACGAGAATCCGACAGCAGCAACTCCTACGAGCAGTACTTC

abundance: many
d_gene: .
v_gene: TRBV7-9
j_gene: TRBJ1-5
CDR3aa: CASSSLGQPQHF
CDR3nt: TGTGCCAGCAGTTCGTTGGGTCAGCCCCAGCATTTT

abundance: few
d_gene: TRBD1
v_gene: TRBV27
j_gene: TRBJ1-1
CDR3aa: CASSLSPGQIEAFF
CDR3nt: TGTGCCAGCAGTTTATCCCCGGGACAGATTGAAGCTTTCTTT

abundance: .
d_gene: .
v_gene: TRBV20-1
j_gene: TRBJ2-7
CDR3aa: CSARESRVWGEQYF
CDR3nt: TGCAGTGCTAGAGAGTCGAGGGTCTGGGGCGAGCAGTACTTC

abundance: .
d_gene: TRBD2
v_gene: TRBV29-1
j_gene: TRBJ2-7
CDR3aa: CSVRGGARNEQYF
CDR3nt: TGCAGCGTTCGCGGGGGGGCCAGGAACGAGCAGTACTTC

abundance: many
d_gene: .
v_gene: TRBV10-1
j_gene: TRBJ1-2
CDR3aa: CASSEGYNYGYTF
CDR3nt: TGCGCCAGCAGTGAGGGCTACAACTATGGCTACACCTTC

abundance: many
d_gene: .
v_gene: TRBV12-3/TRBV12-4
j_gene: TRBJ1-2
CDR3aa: CASSPEAKDGYTF
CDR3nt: TGTGCCAGCAGTCCCGAAGCCAAAGATGGCTACACCTTC

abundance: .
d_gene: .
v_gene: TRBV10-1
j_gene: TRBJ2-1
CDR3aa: CASSESLGAYNEQFF
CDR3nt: TGCGCCAGCAGTGAAAGTCTAGGGGCTTACAATGAGCAGTTCTTC

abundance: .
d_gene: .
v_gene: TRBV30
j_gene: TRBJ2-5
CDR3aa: CACSFQETQYF
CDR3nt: TGTGCCTGCAGTTTCCAAGAGACCCAGTACTTC

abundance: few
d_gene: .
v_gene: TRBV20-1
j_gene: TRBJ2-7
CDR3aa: CSAIPAGSYEQYF
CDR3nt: TGCAGTGCGATTCCGGCCGGCTCCTACGAGCAGTACTTC

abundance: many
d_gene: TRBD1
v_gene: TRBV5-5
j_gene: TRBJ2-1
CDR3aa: CASSMTGGANEQFF
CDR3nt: TGTGCCAGCAGCATGACAGGGGGCGCGAATGAGCAGTTCTTC

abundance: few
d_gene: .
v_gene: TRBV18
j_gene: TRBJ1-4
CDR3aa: CASSSRTLVHNEKLFF
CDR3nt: TGTGCCAGCTCATCGCGAACACTGGTACATAATGAAAAACTGTTTTTT

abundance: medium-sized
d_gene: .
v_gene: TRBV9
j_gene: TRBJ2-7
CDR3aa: CASSPRQNYEQYF
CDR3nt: TGTGCCAGCAGCCCCCGACAGAACTACGAGCAGTACTTC

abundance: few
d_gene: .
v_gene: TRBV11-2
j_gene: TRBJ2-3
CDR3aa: CASSADSYTDTQYF
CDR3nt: TGTGCCAGCAGCGCGGACTCCTACACAGATACGCAGTATTTT

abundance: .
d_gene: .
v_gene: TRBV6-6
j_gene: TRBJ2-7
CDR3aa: CASRATGFEPLYSYEQYF
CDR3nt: TGTGCCAGCAGGGCGACAGGATTTGAGCCGTTGTATTCCTACGAGCAGTACTTC

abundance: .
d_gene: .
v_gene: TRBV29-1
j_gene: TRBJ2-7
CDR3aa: CSAMTEYEQYF
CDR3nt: TGCAGCGCAATGACAGAGTACGAGCAGTACTTC

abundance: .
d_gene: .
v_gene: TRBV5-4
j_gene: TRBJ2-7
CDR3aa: CASSPQVGVGYEQYF
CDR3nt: TGTGCCAGCAGCCCTCAGGTAGGCGTGGGCTACGAGCAGTACTTC

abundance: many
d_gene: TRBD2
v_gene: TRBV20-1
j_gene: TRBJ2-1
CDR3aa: CSAPLRAGDQFF
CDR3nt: TGCAGTGCTCCTCTTCGAGCGGGGGACCAGTTCTTC

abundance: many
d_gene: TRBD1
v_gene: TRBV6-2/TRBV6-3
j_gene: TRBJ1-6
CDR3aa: CASTKGPGQGNSPLHF
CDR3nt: TGTGCCAGCACCAAGGGGCCGGGACAGGGGAATTCACCCCTCCACTTT